What follows are 10 T cell receptor beta chains derived from one specimen sequenced in a study of somatic mutations in cytotoxic T cells in rheumatoid arthritis. Profiling relied on immunoSEQ multiplex PCR, and the TCRdb table lists in-frame clones only, not all of them. Here the sample spans fewer than 25,000 clones, 65% to 85% being singletons. Input material: CD8+ T cells sorted from blood. The receptors originated from an adult with rheumatoid arthritis.

The chain joins TRBV29-1 to TRBJ1-2, with D hard to call. Per germline, CDR1 SQVTM and CDR2 ANQGSEA. The V gene lost 4 bases and the J gene lost 4 bases, with 10 bases spanning the gap. The CDR3 loop spans 12 amino acids. CDR3 region: CSVVTVPYGYTF. Here the CDR3 DNA reads TGCAGCGTTGTAACGGTCCCCTATGGCTACACCTTC.

The chain is built from TRBV7-9 and TRBJ2-1; TRBD2 matches at 9 bases. The CDR3 is made up of 17 amino acids. The germline CDR1 and CDR2 sequences are SEHNR and FQNEAQ (reference sequence). V was pared by 4 bases and J by 1 base, with 8 bases of the junction left unmatched. CDR3: CASSSVSGGRSYNEQFF. DNA for the CDR3: TGTGCCAGCAGCTCAGTTAGCGGGGGCCGATCCTACAATGAGCAGTTCTTC. Filled out from reference TRBV7-9 and TRBJ2-1, the complete variable domain reads DTGVSQNPRHKITKRGQNVTFRCDPISEHNRLYWYRQTLGQGPEFLTYFQNEAQLEKSRLLSDRFSAERPKGSFSTLEIQRTEQGDSAMYLCASSSVSGGRSYNEQFFGPGTRLTVL.

The chain combines TRBV19 with TRBJ1-5; D remains ambiguous. Trimming shortened V by 11 bases and J by 4 bases, and 27 bases separated the two germline ends. Germline loops: CDR1 LNHDA, CDR2 SQIVND (reference sequence). This CDR3 spans 17 amino acids. CDR3 sequence (DNA): TGTGCCGTGAGTCGTACGGTCGGGCCACGCCGAAATCAGCCCCAGCATTTT. It yields the protein CAVSRTVGPRRNQPQHF.

This chain connects TRBV5-1 to TRBJ1-1; D is possibly TRBD1 (6 bases). V was cut by 3 bases and J by 0 bases, with 15 bases left in between. CDR1 is SGHRS and CDR2 is YFSETQ in the germline V gene. This CDR3 comprises 16 residues. DNA for the CDR3: TGCGCCAGCAGCTCCAAACACAGGGAAATGAACACTGAAGCTTTCTTT. It codes for CASSSKHREMNTEAFF.

In this sample, this clone turned up once. The chain recombines TRBV5-1 with TRBJ1-3; 7 bases map to TRBD1. The junction had 5 bases not matched to a gene; V was cut back by 0 bases and J by 8 bases. The germline V gene encodes CDR1 SGHRS and CDR2 YFSETQ. The CDR3 extends over 14 amino acids. CDR3 in amino acids: CASSLDRGGDTIYF. DNA of the CDR3: TGCGCCAGCAGCTTGGACAGGGGAGGGGACACCATATATTTT. Together with reference TRBV5-1 and TRBJ1-3, the CDR3 gives the full variable domain: KAGVTQTPRYLIKTRGQQVTLSCSPISGHRSVSWYQQTPGQGLQFLFEYFSETQRNKGNFPGRFSGRQFSNSRSEMNVSTLELGDSALYLCASSLDRGGDTIYFGEGSWLTVV.

This chain joins TRBV7-9 and TRBJ2-3; no firm D call. V was cut by 4 bases and J by 2 bases, with 7 bases left in between. CDR1 is SEHNR and CDR2 is FQNEAQ in the germline V gene (reference sequence). The CDR3 totals 13 residues. The CDR3, as DNA: TGTGCCAGCAGCTCGAGCAACACAGATACGCAGTATTTT. It translates to CASSSSNTDTQYF. The complete variable domain, with remaining parts taken from reference TRBV7-9 and TRBJ2-3, reads DTGVSQNPRHKITKRGQNVTFRCDPISEHNRLYWYRQTLGQGPEFLTYFQNEAQLEKSRLLSDRFSAERPKGSFSTLEIQRTEQGDSAMYLCASSSSNTDTQYFGPGTRLTVL.

This chain links TRBV7-9 with TRBJ2-2; 10 positions agree with TRBD2. CDR1 SEHNR and CDR2 FQNEAQ come from the germline V gene (reference sequence). The CDR3 spans 16 residues. Losses at the gene ends were 1 base for V and 7 bases for J; bases not matched to a gene: 6. This chain's CDR3 is CASSLDTSGIGGELFF. In DNA, the CDR3 is TGTGCCAGCAGCTTAGACACTAGCGGGATCGGCGGGGAGCTGTTTTTT.

V gene TRBV2 combines with J gene TRBJ1-1; D is possibly TRBD1 (5 bases). The germline CDR1 and CDR2 sequences are SNHLY and FYNNEI. The CDR3 extends over 16 amino acids. Deletions cut 2 bases from V and 7 bases from J, with 20 bases between. The CDR3 loop reads CASSESSGREWVEAFF. DNA for the CDR3: TGTGCCAGCAGTGAATCTTCTGGCAGGGAATGGGTTGAAGCTTTCTTT.

V gene TRBV11-2 combines with J gene TRBJ2-3; D is possibly TRBD2 (5 bases). Germline V gene data show CDR1 as SGHAT and CDR2 as FQNNGV. Trimming stripped 0 bases from V and 0 bases from J, with 10 bases between. The CDR3 has 16 amino acids. The CDR3 DNA is TGTGCCAGCAGCTTAGACGACTGGACTAGCACAGATACGCAGTATTTT. Translating gives CASSLDDWTSTDTQYF.

The chain links TRBV14 to TRBJ2-5; perhaps TRBD1 as D (6 bases). V lost 7 bases, J lost 1 base, and 28 bases lay in between. Germline V lookup: CDR1 SGHDN, CDR2 FVKESK. The CDR3 runs to 19 residues. CDR3 loop: CASTQATYCGDRLQETQYF. The DNA for the CDR3 is TGTGCCAGCACCCAGGCTACCTATTGCGGCGACAGGCTCCAAGAGACCCAGTACTTC.